This entry lists 24 T cell receptor beta chains sequenced from one sample in a study of T cells expressing NK-cell markers. TCRdb reprocessed the 5' RACE reads, keeping one entry per CDR3 protein, no DNA. The sample data list 300,000 to 500,000 distinct CDR3 sequences. Sequences were obtained from blood T cells: a sorted CD56 or NKG2C T cell subset, CD4+ or CD8+ T cells, or bulk PBMC T cells (not recorded which). The receptors stem from a woman aged 50 to 60 in good health.

The J gene is TRBJ2-2, the V gene TRBV24-1; TCRdb's D call of TRBD1 is untestable without DNA. Germline CDR1 KGHDR, CDR2 SFDVKD. The CDR3 is made up of 14 amino acids. CDR3 loop: CATTTTGGPGELFF.

V and J are TRBV15 and TRBJ2-5; TCRdb returns TRBD1, unconfirmable since there is no DNA. The CDR3 is 18 amino acids. Germline V gene data show CDR1 as LNHNV and CDR2 as YYDKDF (reference sequence). Here the CDR3 reads CATSRDWDSTSLQETQYF.

The chain recombines TRBV2 with TRBJ2-1; lacking DNA, the TRBD2 call made by TCRdb goes unchecked. The germline V gene has CDR1 SNHLY and CDR2 FYNNEI. This CDR3 has 13 amino acids. This CDR3 is CASSVGGSAEQFF.

The gene calls are TRBV27 and TRBJ1-1. CDR1 is MNHEY, CDR2 SMNVEV, per germline (reference sequence). This CDR3 spans 16 amino acids. This CDR3 reads CASRGGAGRPNTEAFF.

The chain employs TRBV29-1 and TRBJ2-7; TCRdb names TRBD2, which stays unverified in the absence of DNA. In germline, CDR1 is SQVTM, CDR2 ANQGSEA. This CDR3 spans 14 amino acids. The CDR3 here is CSVLTSGRIHEQYF.

The genes are TRBV7-8 and TRBJ1-4. This CDR3 comprises 16 residues. CDR1 is SGHVS, CDR2 FQNEAQ, per germline. The CDR3 is CASSLWRVPGIEKLFF.

The V gene is TRBV6-5, the J gene TRBJ2-5. From germline, CDR1 is MNHEY and CDR2 SVGAGI. The CDR3 runs 13 residues. CDR3 region: CASSYSSGETQYF.

The V call is TRBV3-1, the J call TRBJ2-4; TCRdb designates TRBD1, a call that cannot be tested without DNA. This CDR3 is built from 20 residues. The germline gives CDR1 LGHDT, CDR2 YNNKEL (reference sequence). CDR3 protein: CASSQGQTGAGVGVKNIQYF.

CDR3: CASSPYTKANVLTF. This chain connects TRBV18 to TRBJ2-6. CDR3 size: 14 residues. The V gene's germline CDR1 is KGHSH and CDR2 LQKENI.

The J gene is TRBJ2-5, the V gene TRBV10-2; TCRdb lists TRBD2, though no DNA is available to test this call. The CDR3 has 15 amino acids. Germline-derived CDR1 and CDR2 are WSHSY and SAAADI. CDR3 in amino acids: CASSALAGLQETQYF.

The chain joins TRBV6-5 to TRBJ2-3; TCRdb outputs TRBD2, but without DNA this stays unchecked. Germline loops: CDR1 MNHEY, CDR2 SVGAGI. This CDR3 spans 15 amino acids. CDR3 protein: CASRLAGALTDTQYF.

The V and J genes are TRBV12-3 or TRBV12-4 and TRBJ1-6; the D gene TCRdb calls, TRBD1, cannot be checked with no DNA. The CDR3 has 15 residues. Here the CDR3 reads CASSFSPALDSPLHF.

The V call is TRBV4-2, the J call TRBJ2-5; with no DNA, the TCRdb D assignment of TRBD2 cannot be verified. The CDR3 length is 15 residues. Germline CDR1 reads LGHNA; CDR2 reads YNFKEQ. CDR3: CASSQDGVAPETQYF.

The chain recombines TRBV11-2 with TRBJ2-5; TCRdb calls TRBD2, which cannot be checked without DNA. CDR3 size: 11 residues. Germline CDR1 and CDR2: SGHAT and FQNNGV. The CDR3 region is CAAGRGETQYF.

This chain uses TRBV12-3 or TRBV12-4 with TRBJ2-2; TCRdb selects TRBD2, and the lack of DNA leaves this call unchecked. This CDR3 has 18 amino acids. CDR3 in amino acids: CASSFHPSWREITGELFF.

The V and J genes are TRBV7-9 and TRBJ1-2. Germline CDR1 is SEHNR and CDR2 is FQNEAQ (reference sequence). The CDR3 is 14 residues long. CDR3 sequence: CASSLDHGTDGYTF.

The rearrangement joins TRBV2 to TRBJ1-5; TCRdb gives TRBD1 as the D gene, but with no DNA this cannot be confirmed. This CDR3 region has 16 residues. The germline gives CDR1 SNHLY, CDR2 FYNNEI. CDR3 amino acids: CASGNPGQAHNQPQHF. The full variable domain, completed using reference TRBV2 and TRBJ1-5, is EPEVTQTPSHQVTQMGQEVILRCVPISNHLYFYWYRQILGQKVEFLVSFYNNEISEKSEIFDDQFSVERPDGSNFTLKIRSTKLEDSAMYFCASGNPGQAHNQPQHFGDGTRLSIL.

CDR3 loop: CASSYLVMGTDTQYF. V is TRBV6-2 or TRBV6-3 and J is TRBJ2-3. The V gene's germline CDR1 is MNHEY and CDR2 SVGEGT. CDR3 length: 15 residues.

This rearrangement joins TRBV10-3 to TRBJ2-1; the TRBD2 assignment by TCRdb is unverifiable without DNA. This CDR3 has 17 amino acids. Germline V gives CDR1 ENHRY, CDR2 SYGVKD. CDR3 residues: CAISQPGLAESYNEQFF.

V gene TRBV6-5 combines with J gene TRBJ1-6. Germline V gene data show CDR1 as MNHEY and CDR2 as SVGAGI. This CDR3 is 14 amino acids long. The CDR3 loop is CASKPEPYNSPLHF.

The chain combines TRBV2 with TRBJ2-1. CDR3 size: 13 residues. The germline V gene encodes CDR1 SNHLY and CDR2 FYNNEI. The CDR3 loop is CASSDRPYNEQFF.

The genes are TRBV7-8 and TRBJ2-7. The CDR3 sequence is 16 residues long. Germline V gene sequence: CDR1 SGHVS, CDR2 FQNEAQ. CDR3 protein: CASSPNQWEASYEQYF.

The rearrangement joins TRBV4-1 to TRBJ2-1. The CDR3 spans 15 residues. CDR1 is MGHRA, CDR2 YSYEKL, per germline. The CDR3 region is CASSSSGVSYNEQFF.

The genes are TRBV28 and TRBJ2-1; TCRdb designates TRBD1, a call that cannot be tested without DNA. Germline V CDR1 and CDR2: MDHEN, SYDVKM. There are 12 residues in the CDR3. CDR3 sequence reads: CASVQGSRGQFF. Full variable domain (missing parts from reference TRBV28 and TRBJ2-1): DVKVTQSSRYLVKRTGEKVFLECVQDMDHENMFWYRQDPGLGLRLIYFSYDVKMKEKGDIPEGYSVSREKKERFSLILESASTNQTSMYLCASVQGSRGQFFGPGTRLTVL.